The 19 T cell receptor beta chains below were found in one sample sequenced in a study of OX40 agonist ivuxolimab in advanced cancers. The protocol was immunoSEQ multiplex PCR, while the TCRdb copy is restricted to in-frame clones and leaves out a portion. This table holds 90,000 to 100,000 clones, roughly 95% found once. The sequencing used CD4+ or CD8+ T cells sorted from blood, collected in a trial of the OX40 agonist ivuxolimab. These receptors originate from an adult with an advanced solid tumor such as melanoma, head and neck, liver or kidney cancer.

CDR3 region: CASSEEGLADTQYF. For the CDR3, the DNA is TGTGCCAGCAGCGAGGAGGGACTAGCAGATACGCAGTATTTT. This chain links TRBV9 with TRBJ2-3; 8 bases fit TRBD2. The trim removed 3 bases at V and 4 bases at J, leaving 4 bases unmatched. The CDR3 has 14 amino acids. The germline V gene has CDR1 SGDLS and CDR2 YYNGEE.

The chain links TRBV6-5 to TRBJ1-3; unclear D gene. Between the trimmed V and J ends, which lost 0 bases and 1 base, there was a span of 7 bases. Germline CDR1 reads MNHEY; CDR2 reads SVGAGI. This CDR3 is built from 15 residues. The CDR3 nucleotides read TGTGCCAGCAGTTACTCTCCTGAATCTGGAAACACCATATATTTT. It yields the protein CASSYSPESGNTIYF.

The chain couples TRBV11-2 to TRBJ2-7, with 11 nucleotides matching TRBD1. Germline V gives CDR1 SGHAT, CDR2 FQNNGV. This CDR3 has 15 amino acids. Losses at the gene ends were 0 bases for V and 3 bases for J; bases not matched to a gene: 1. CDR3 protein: CASSLEGTGGYEQYF. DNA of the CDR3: TGTGCCAGCAGCTTAGAAGGGACAGGGGGCTACGAGCAGTACTTC.

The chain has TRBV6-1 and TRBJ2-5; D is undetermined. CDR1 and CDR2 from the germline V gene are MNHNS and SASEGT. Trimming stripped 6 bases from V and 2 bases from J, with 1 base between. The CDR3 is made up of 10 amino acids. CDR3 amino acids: CASRQETQYF. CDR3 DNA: TGTGCCAGCAGGCAAGAGACCCAGTACTTC.

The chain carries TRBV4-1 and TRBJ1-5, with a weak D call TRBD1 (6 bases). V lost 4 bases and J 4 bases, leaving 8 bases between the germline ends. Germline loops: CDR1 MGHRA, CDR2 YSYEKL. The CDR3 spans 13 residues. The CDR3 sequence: CASSLGQNQPQHF. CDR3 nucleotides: TGCGCCAGCAGCCTCGGACAGAATCAGCCCCAGCATTTT.

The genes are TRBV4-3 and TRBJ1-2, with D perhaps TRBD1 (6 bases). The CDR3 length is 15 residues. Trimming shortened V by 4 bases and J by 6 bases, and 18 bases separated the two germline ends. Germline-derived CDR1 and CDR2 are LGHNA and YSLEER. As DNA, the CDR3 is TGCGCCAGCAGCCTTGAGGGGGGGCAGGTTGATGGCTACACCTTC. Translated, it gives CASSLEGGQVDGYTF.

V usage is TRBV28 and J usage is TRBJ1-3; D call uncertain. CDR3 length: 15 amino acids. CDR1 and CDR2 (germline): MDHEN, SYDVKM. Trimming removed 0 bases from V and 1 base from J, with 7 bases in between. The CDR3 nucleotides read TGTGCCAGCAGTTTATGGGGGAGGTCTGGAAACACCATATATTTT. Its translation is CASSLWGRSGNTIYF.

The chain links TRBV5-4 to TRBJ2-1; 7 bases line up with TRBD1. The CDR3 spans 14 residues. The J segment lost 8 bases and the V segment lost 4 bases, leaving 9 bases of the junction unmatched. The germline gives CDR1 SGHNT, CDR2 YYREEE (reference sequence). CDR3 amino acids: CASSVRDRADEQFF. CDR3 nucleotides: TGTGCCAGCAGCGTACGGGACAGAGCCGATGAGCAGTTCTTC.

The DNA for the CDR3 is TGCGCCAGCAGCCCGAAGGCGGGGGAACAAGAGACCCAGTACTTC. This codes for CASSPKAGEQETQYF. The J gene is TRBJ2-5, the V gene TRBV4-3; 7 nucleotides match TRBD2. After removal of 4 bases from V and 2 bases from J, the junction contained 7 bases not matched to a gene. CDR3 length equals 15 residues. CDR1 LGHNA and CDR2 YSLEER come from the germline V gene.

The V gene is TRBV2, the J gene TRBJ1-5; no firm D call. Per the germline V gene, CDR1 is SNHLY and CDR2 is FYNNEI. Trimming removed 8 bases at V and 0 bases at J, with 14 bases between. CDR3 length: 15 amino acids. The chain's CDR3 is CASGRTDYSNQPQHF. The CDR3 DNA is TGTGCCAGCGGCAGGACGGATTATAGCAATCAGCCCCAGCATTTT.

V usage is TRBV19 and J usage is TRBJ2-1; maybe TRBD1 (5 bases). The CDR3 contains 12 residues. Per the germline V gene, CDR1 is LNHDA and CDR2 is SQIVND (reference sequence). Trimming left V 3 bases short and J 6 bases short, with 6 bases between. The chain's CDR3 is CASSIGANEQFF. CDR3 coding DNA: TGTGCCAGTAGTATTGGGGCCAATGAGCAGTTCTTC.

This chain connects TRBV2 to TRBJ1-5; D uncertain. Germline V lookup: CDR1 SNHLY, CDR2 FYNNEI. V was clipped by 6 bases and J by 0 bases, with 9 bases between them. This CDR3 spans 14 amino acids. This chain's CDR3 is CASSVDYSNQPQHF. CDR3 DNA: TGTGCCAGCAGCGTTGACTATAGCAATCAGCCCCAGCATTTT.

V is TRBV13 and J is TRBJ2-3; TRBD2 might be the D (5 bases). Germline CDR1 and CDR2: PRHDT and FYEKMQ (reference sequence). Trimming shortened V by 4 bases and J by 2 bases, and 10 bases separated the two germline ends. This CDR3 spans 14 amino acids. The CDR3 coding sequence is TGTGCCAGCAGCTCAAGACTACCCACAGATACGCAGTATTTT. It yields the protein CASSSRLPTDTQYF.

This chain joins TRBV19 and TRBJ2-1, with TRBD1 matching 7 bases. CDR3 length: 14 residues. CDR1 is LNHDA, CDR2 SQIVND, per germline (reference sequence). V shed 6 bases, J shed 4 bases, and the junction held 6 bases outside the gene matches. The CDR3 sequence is CASRLQGPYNEQFF. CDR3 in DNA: TGTGCCAGTAGGCTACAGGGGCCTTACAATGAGCAGTTCTTC.

Written as DNA, the CDR3 is TGTGCCAGCAGCAGGGCAAATTCACCCCTCCACTTT. Its translation: CASSRANSPLHF. V usage is TRBV5-6 and J usage is TRBJ1-6; D remains ambiguous. The CDR3 covers 12 residues. Trimming left V 4 bases short and J 7 bases short, with 6 bases between. CDR1 and CDR2 from the germline V gene are SGHDT and YYEEEE.

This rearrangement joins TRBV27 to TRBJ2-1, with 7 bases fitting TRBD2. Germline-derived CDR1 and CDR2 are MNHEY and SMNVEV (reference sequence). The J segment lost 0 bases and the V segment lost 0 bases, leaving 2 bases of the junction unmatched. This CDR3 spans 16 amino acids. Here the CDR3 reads CASSLSSGNSYNEQFF. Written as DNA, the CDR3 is TGTGCCAGCAGTTTATCCAGCGGGAACTCCTACAATGAGCAGTTCTTC.

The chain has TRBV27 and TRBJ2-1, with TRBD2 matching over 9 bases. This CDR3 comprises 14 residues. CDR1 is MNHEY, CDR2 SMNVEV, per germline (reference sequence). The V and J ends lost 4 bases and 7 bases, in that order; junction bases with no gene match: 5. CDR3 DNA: TGTGCCAGCAGTTCGACTAGCGGCGGGAATGAGCAGTTCTTC. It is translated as CASSSTSGGNEQFF.

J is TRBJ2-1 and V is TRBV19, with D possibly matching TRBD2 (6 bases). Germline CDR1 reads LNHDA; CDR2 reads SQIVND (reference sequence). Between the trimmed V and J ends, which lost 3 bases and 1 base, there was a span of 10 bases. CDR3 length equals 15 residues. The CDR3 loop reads CASSIALASYNEQFF. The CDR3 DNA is TGTGCCAGTAGTATCGCTCTAGCGTCCTACAATGAGCAGTTCTTC.

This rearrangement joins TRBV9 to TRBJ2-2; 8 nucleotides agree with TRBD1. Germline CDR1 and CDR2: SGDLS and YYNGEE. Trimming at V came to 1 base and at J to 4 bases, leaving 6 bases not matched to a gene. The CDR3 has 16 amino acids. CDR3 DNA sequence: TGTGCCAGCAGCGTAACTGGGACAGGAGGCACCGGGGAGCTGTTTTTT. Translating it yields CASSVTGTGGTGELFF. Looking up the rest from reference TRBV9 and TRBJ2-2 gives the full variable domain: DSGVTQTPKHLITATGQRVTLRCSPRSGDLSVYWYQQSLDQGLQFLIQYYNGEERAKGNILERFSAQQFPDLHSELNLSSLELGDSALYFCASSVTGTGGTGELFFGEGSRLTVL.